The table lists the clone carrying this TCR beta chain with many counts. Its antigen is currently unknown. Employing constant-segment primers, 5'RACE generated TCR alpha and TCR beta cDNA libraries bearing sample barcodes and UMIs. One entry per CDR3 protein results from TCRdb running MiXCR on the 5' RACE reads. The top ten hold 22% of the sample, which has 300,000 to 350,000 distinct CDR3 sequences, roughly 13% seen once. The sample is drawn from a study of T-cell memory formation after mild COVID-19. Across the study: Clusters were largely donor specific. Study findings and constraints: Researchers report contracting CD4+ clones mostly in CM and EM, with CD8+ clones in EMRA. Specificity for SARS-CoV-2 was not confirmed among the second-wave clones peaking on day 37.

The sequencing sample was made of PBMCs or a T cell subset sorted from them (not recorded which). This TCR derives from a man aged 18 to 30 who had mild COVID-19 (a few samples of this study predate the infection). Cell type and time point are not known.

The CDR3 DNA reads TGCAGTGCTAGGCGGGGATCGACAGATACGCAGTATTTT. Its protein is CSARRGSTDTQYF. The chain combines TRBV20-1 with TRBJ2-3, with D maybe TRBD2 (6 bases). The V end was cut by 3 bases, the J end by 3 bases, with 10 bases between. The germline V gene has CDR1 DFQATT and CDR2 SNEGSKA (reference sequence). The length of the CDR3 is 13 residues.